The 29 T cell receptor beta chains below come from one sample, sequenced in a study of blood T cell repertoires in COVID-19. The protocol was immunoSEQ multiplex PCR, while the TCRdb copy is restricted to in-frame clones and leaves out a portion. Of about 230,000 clones detected, about four fifths appear once; the ten largest clones hold 7.5% to 8%. The material sequenced was peripheral blood. These TCRs come from a woman over 75 with COVID-19, enrolled during active disease.

V gene TRBV30 combines with J gene TRBJ1-4; perhaps TRBD1 as D (6 bases). CDR1 and CDR2 (germline): GTSNPN, SVGIG (reference sequence). Trimming took 8 bases from V and 9 from J, leaving 16 bases between them. CDR3 size: 12 residues. The CDR3 sequence is CARNRVTKKLFF. Written as DNA, the CDR3 is TGTGCCCGGAACAGGGTGACAAAAAAACTGTTTTTT.

This clone was recorded once. The rearrangement joins TRBV7-2 to TRBJ1-4; a weak D match, TRBD1 (5 bases). V gave up 2 bases and J gave up 6 bases, with 13 bases separating them. The CDR3 is 15 residues long. The germline V gene encodes CDR1 SGHTA and CDR2 FQGNSA. For the CDR3, the DNA is TGTGCCAGCAGCTTACGGTGGGGGGTATATGAAAAACTGTTTTTT. Encoded protein: CASSLRWGVYEKLFF.

This clone has more than one count but fewer than ten. The chain employs TRBV19 and TRBJ1-2; perhaps TRBD1 as D (5 bases). The length of the CDR3 is 13 residues. Trimming removed 6 bases from V and 4 bases from J, with 12 bases in between. Germline V lookup: CDR1 LNHDA, CDR2 SQIVND (reference sequence). This chain's CDR3 is CASSLPGRYGYTF. In DNA form, the CDR3 reads TGTGCCAGTAGCCTCCCAGGGCGCTATGGCTACACCTTC.

V and J are TRBV10-3 and TRBJ2-5, with D perhaps matching TRBD2 (6 bases). The CDR3 totals 14 residues. Germline CDR1 is ENHRY and CDR2 is SYGVKD. V was trimmed by 4 bases and J by 3 bases, leaving 12 bases between them. As DNA, the CDR3 is TGTGCCATCAGTGTACTAGCTGGGGAAGAGACCCAGTACTTC. Amino acid sequence: CAISVLAGEETQYF.

V and J are TRBV7-2 and TRBJ2-7, with a tentative D call TRBD2 (5 bases). Germline CDR1 and CDR2: SGHTA and FQGNSA. Trimming pared 2 bases from V and 6 bases from J, leaving 8 bases between. The length of the CDR3 is 12 residues. The CDR3 spells CASSLRGSEQYF. In DNA form, the CDR3 reads TGTGCCAGCAGCTTACGGGGATCCGAGCAGTACTTC.

The V gene is TRBV7-9, the J gene TRBJ2-1, with 8 bases matching TRBD1. J gave up 5 bases and V 5 bases, and 8 bases lay outside the gene matches. The germline CDR1 and CDR2 sequences are SEHNR and FQNEAQ (reference sequence). The CDR3 contains 15 residues. The CDR3: CASSTRTGTNNEQFF. The CDR3, as DNA: TGTGCCAGCAGCACCCGGACAGGGACAAACAATGAGCAGTTCTTC.

J is TRBJ1-2 and V is TRBV27, with D hard to call. Germline V gene sequence: CDR1 MNHEY, CDR2 SMNVEV (reference sequence). Between the trimmed V and J ends, which lost 2 bases and 4 bases, there was a span of 8 bases. This CDR3 region has 13 residues. The CDR3 DNA sequence: TGTGCCAGCAGTTTAGAGGGTACCTATGGCTACACCTTC. It translates to CASSLEGTYGYTF.

The rearrangement links TRBV6-5 to TRBJ1-3; 9 nucleotides agree with TRBD1. Germline CDR1 and CDR2: MNHEY and SVGAGI. The CDR3 has 16 amino acids. Trimming cost V 0 bases and J 4 bases; bases outside gene matches: 4. The CDR3 nucleotides read TGTGCCAGCAGTTACTCGAGACAGGGGGGCGGAAACACCATATATTTT. It translates to CASSYSRQGGGNTIYF.

This clone was counted a single time. V and J are TRBV18 and TRBJ1-3; D is perhaps TRBD1 (5 bases). The ends were cut back, 1 base at V and 0 bases at J, with 7 bases in the middle. Germline CDR1 is KGHSH and CDR2 is LQKENI. The CDR3 has 15 amino acids. The CDR3 loop reads CASSPQGLSGNTIYF. In DNA, the CDR3 is TGTGCCAGCTCACCACAGGGGCTCTCTGGAAACACCATATATTTT.

The gene calls are TRBV10-1 and TRBJ1-5; TRBD1 aligns across 7 bases. The J segment lost 8 bases and the V segment lost 7 bases, leaving 11 bases of the junction unmatched. Germline-derived CDR1 and CDR2 are WNHNN and SYGVQD (reference sequence). This CDR3 spans 14 amino acids. The CDR3 protein is CASKVRGRGKPQHF. The CDR3 coding sequence is TGCGCCAGCAAAGTAAGGGGGCGAGGGAAGCCCCAGCATTTT.

The chain links TRBV6-6 to TRBJ1-3; 9 nucleotides match TRBD1. Germline CDR1 and CDR2: MNHNY and SVGAGI (reference sequence). J gave up 3 bases and V 5 bases, and 11 bases lay outside the gene matches. CDR3 length equals 17 residues. The DNA of the CDR3 is TGTGCCAGCAGTCCCGAGGCACAGGGGGCGCGTGGAAACACCATATATTTT. Translated, it gives CASSPEAQGARGNTIYF.

V gene TRBV7-8 combines with J gene TRBJ1-2; D is perhaps TRBD1 (5 bases). Germline V gene data show CDR1 as SGHVS and CDR2 as FQNEAQ. The length of the CDR3 is 15 residues. V was pared by 1 base and J by 3 bases, with 12 bases between. The CDR3 loop reads CASSLVGGRDYGYTF. The CDR3 bases are TGTGCCAGCAGCTTAGTGGGGGGAAGAGACTATGGCTACACCTTC.

The chain is built from TRBV27 and TRBJ1-2; 8 positions agree with TRBD1. Unmatched junction bases numbered 5, after V lost 8 bases and J lost 3 bases. Germline CDR1 MNHEY, CDR2 SMNVEV (reference sequence). The CDR3 runs 13 residues. The CDR3 DNA follows: TGTGCCAGCCGGGGACAGGCATACTATGGCTACACCTTC. As protein: CASRGQAYYGYTF.

This clone was detected only once. V and J are TRBV5-1 and TRBJ2-5, with D uncertain. Germline V gene data show CDR1 as SGHRS and CDR2 as YFSETQ. V dropped 2 bases and J dropped 5 bases, with 10 bases sitting between them. This CDR3 has 13 residues. The CDR3 sequence is CASSFGGGETQYF. CDR3 bases: TGCGCCAGCAGCTTTGGCGGTGGGGAGACCCAGTACTTC.

The J gene is TRBJ1-2, the V gene TRBV7-6; 12 nucleotides align to TRBD1. This CDR3 spans 14 amino acids. The germline CDR1 and CDR2 sequences are SGHVS and FNYEAQ. V shed 1 base and J 11 bases; nucleotides not matched to a gene: 5. DNA for the CDR3: TGTGCCAGCAGCTTAGGGGGACAGGGGGCAGGTTACACCTTC. It codes for CASSLGGQGAGYTF. The whole variable domain, remainder taken from reference TRBV7-6 and TRBJ1-2, is GAGVSQSPRYKVTKRGQDVALRCDPISGHVSLYWYRQALGQGPEFLTYFNYEAQQDKSGLPNDRFSAERPEGSISTLTIQRTEQRDSAMYRCASSLGGQGAGYTFGSGTRLTVV.

V usage is TRBV4-3 and J usage is TRBJ1-5; a weak D match, TRBD1 (6 bases). V gave up 1 base and J gave up 8 bases, with 12 bases separating them. Germline CDR1 reads LGHNA; CDR2 reads YSLEER. This CDR3 spans 14 amino acids. CDR3 in amino acids: CASSQGEGGEPQHF. The CDR3 DNA is TGCGCCAGCAGCCAAGGGGAAGGGGGAGAGCCCCAGCATTTT.

The chain has TRBV6-4 and TRBJ2-1, with D possibly matching TRBD2 (6 bases). Looked up from germline, CDR1 is MRHNA and CDR2 is SNTAGT. This CDR3 has 14 residues. V lost 7 bases and J lost 4, with 14 bases in between. CDR3 coding DNA: TGTGCCAGCAAGGGCAGGGCGGGGTACAATGAGCAGTTCTTC. As protein: CASKGRAGYNEQFF.

V is TRBV9 and J is TRBJ2-1; 15 bases fit TRBD2. Trimming cost V 4 bases and J 8 bases; bases outside gene matches: 7. The V gene's germline CDR1 is SGDLS and CDR2 YYNGEE. The CDR3 has 16 residues. CDR3 DNA: TGTGCCAGCAGCCCCCGGACTAGCGGGAGGGGACATGAGCAGTTCTTC. It encodes CASSPRTSGRGHEQFF.

The chain couples TRBV4-1 to TRBJ2-1; a possible D gene is TRBD1 (6 bases). V was cut by 0 bases and J by 5 bases, with 8 bases left in between. Germline values: CDR1 MGHRA, CDR2 YSYEKL. This CDR3 contains 14 residues. As DNA, the CDR3 is TGCGCCAGCAGCCAAGACAGGGGCCACAATGAGCAGTTCTTC. It yields the protein CASSQDRGHNEQFF.

This clone appeared once. The J gene is TRBJ1-1, the V gene TRBV7-3; D is uncertain. CDR1 and CDR2 from the germline V gene are SGHTA and FQGTGA. CDR3 length equals 15 residues. V was cut by 1 base and J by 0 bases, with 9 bases left in between. DNA for the CDR3: TGTGCCAGCAGCTTAATGGGAGGGATGAACACTGAAGCTTTCTTT. Its translation is CASSLMGGMNTEAFF.

The J gene is TRBJ2-7, the V gene TRBV5-1; 7 bases match TRBD1. V gave up 2 bases and J gave up 1 base; unmatched junction bases: 3. The CDR3 extends over 14 amino acids. CDR1 and CDR2 from the germline V gene are SGHRS and YFSETQ. CDR3 residues: CASSLNRGSYEQYF. In nucleotides, the CDR3 is TGCGCCAGCAGCTTAAACAGGGGTTCCTACGAGCAGTACTTC.

CDR3 sequence: CASSSGVYEQYF. In DNA, the CDR3 is TGTGCCAGCAGTTCCGGGGTCTACGAGCAGTACTTC. The V call is TRBV28, the J call TRBJ2-7, with D possibly matching TRBD2 (5 bases). V was cut by 4 bases and J by 3 bases, with 7 bases left in between. The germline V gene encodes CDR1 MDHEN and CDR2 SYDVKM. The CDR3 has 12 residues.

CDR3 sequence reads: CASSPLSHFSNQPQHF. CDR3 coding DNA: TGTGCCAGCAGCCCACTCTCCCATTTTAGCAATCAGCCCCAGCATTTT. The rearrangement links TRBV7-6 to TRBJ1-5, with D unresolved. CDR3 length equals 16 residues. Trimming stripped 5 bases from V and 0 bases from J, with 14 bases between. CDR1 and CDR2 from the germline V gene are SGHVS and FNYEAQ.

The gene calls are TRBV6-6 and TRBJ2-1; D unresolved. CDR1 MNHNY and CDR2 SVGAGI come from the germline V gene (reference sequence). This CDR3 comprises 13 residues. The ends were cut back, 4 bases at V and 7 bases at J, with 11 bases in the middle. The CDR3 coding sequence is TGTGCCAGCAGTTCTTTTGGGCGTAATGAGCAGTTCTTC. The encoded protein is CASSSFGRNEQFF.

The rearrangement links TRBV3-1 (or the pseudogene TRBV3-2) to TRBJ2-5, with 8 bases that match TRBD2. CDR1 and CDR2 (germline): LGHDT, YNNKEL (reference sequence). The CDR3 runs 17 residues. With 4 bases clipped from V and 0 bases from J, the junction kept 10 bases outside the gene matches. The CDR3 reads CASSRSAVAGHQETQYF. Written as DNA, the CDR3 is TGTGCCAGCAGCCGATCGGCGGTAGCGGGACACCAAGAGACCCAGTACTTC.

This sequence joins TRBV19 and TRBJ1-1; TRBD1 might be the D (5 bases). The CDR3 has 15 amino acids. V was pared by 5 bases and J by 1 base, with 14 bases between. Germline V gene data show CDR1 as LNHDA and CDR2 as SQIVND (reference sequence). The DNA for the CDR3 is TGTGCCAGTAGTCCTGGGACTTTAGGGAACACTGAAGCTTTCTTT. This gives the protein CASSPGTLGNTEAFF.

This chain links TRBV7-3 with TRBJ1-6; 7 bases are a match to TRBD1. After removal of 3 bases from V and 10 bases from J, the junction contained 6 bases not matched to a gene. This CDR3 spans 14 amino acids. Germline CDR1 is SGHTA and CDR2 is FQGTGA. DNA of the CDR3: TGTGCCAGCAGCTTGACAGGGAAGGGCTCACCCCTCCACTTT. It specifies CASSLTGKGSPLHF.

Only a few counts were recorded for this clone. This chain uses TRBV6-5 with TRBJ1-2, with D possibly TRBD1 on 5 matching bases. The germline V and J ends were trimmed by 8 bases and 8 bases, with 15 bases remaining between them. CDR1 is MNHEY and CDR2 is SVGAGI in the germline V gene. This CDR3 region has 12 residues. CDR3 residues: CASSDSLRGYTF. CDR3 DNA sequence: TGTGCCAGCTCCGACAGCCTTAGAGGCTACACCTTC.

The chain carries TRBV27 and TRBJ2-3; 9 bases are a match to TRBD2. V shed 2 bases and J 5 bases; nucleotides not matched to a gene: 5. CDR1 is MNHEY, CDR2 SMNVEV, per germline (reference sequence). CDR3 length: 15 residues. For the CDR3, the DNA is TGTGCCAGCAGTTTACAAGCGGGGGGTAGAGATACGCAGTATTTT. The encoded protein is CASSLQAGGRDTQYF.